These 19 T cell receptor beta chains share one sample of origin, sequenced in a study of T cell responses to AZD1222 COVID-19 vaccine. Sequenced by immunoSEQ multiplex PCR; TCRdb stores in-frame clones only, minus some. The sample lists roughly 100,000 clones; roughly 83% were seen once. The source material was peripheral blood, sampled on day 0 of AZD1222 vaccination. The receptors derive from an adult in good health.

This clone has more than one count but fewer than ten. The CDR3 coding sequence is TGCGCCAGCAGCTTGGTTGGGGATTCACCCCTCCACTTT. Its translation is CASSLVGDSPLHF. This chain uses TRBV5-1 with TRBJ1-6; D gene unclear. The CDR3 runs to 13 residues. Germline V lookup: CDR1 SGHRS, CDR2 YFSETQ. The ends were cut back, 0 bases at V and 8 bases at J, with 6 bases in the middle.

This chain joins TRBV7-8 and TRBJ1-4; D uncertain. The CDR3 is made up of 15 amino acids. V gave up 5 bases and J gave up 0 bases, with 10 bases separating them. CDR1 is SGHVS and CDR2 is FQNEAQ in the germline V gene. The CDR3 here is CASSPRETTNEKLFF. In DNA, the CDR3 is TGTGCCAGCAGCCCTCGGGAGACAACTAATGAAAAACTGTTTTTT.

The chain employs TRBV5-6 and TRBJ2-7; 11 nucleotides match TRBD2. After removal of 2 bases from V and 2 bases from J, the junction contained 3 bases not matched to a gene. Germline CDR1 and CDR2: SGHDT and YYEEEE. The CDR3 runs 15 residues. The CDR3 DNA reads as TGTGCCAGCAGCTTTATAGCGGGAGGGCCCTACGAGCAGTACTTC. This gives the protein CASSFIAGGPYEQYF. Filled out from reference TRBV5-6 and TRBJ2-7, the complete variable domain reads DAGVTQSPTHLIKTRGQQVTLRCSPKSGHDTVSWYQQALGQGPQFIFQYYEEEERQRGNFPDRFSGHQFPNYSSELNVNALLLGDSALYLCASSFIAGGPYEQYFGPGTRLTVT.

This rearrangement joins TRBV7-9 to TRBJ2-7; 8 bases are shared with TRBD1. CDR1 is SEHNR and CDR2 is FQNEAQ in the germline V gene (reference sequence). V lost 2 bases and J lost 0; bases outside the gene matches: 0. This CDR3 comprises 14 residues. The CDR3 loop reads CASSLTGGSYEQYF. DNA of the CDR3: TGTGCCAGCAGCTTAACAGGGGGCTCCTACGAGCAGTACTTC.

This clone has just a few counts. This sequence joins TRBV13 and TRBJ1-3; TRBD1 matches 7 bases. The CDR3 spans 16 residues. The V and J ends lost 5 bases and 9 bases, in that order; junction bases with no gene match: 16. Germline V gene lookup returns CDR1 PRHDT and CDR2 FYEKMQ (reference sequence). The CDR3 is CASSLPTGRCGVTIYF. The CDR3, as DNA: TGTGCCAGCAGCCTACCGACAGGGAGGTGTGGTGTCACCATATATTTT.

The chain joins TRBV6-5 to TRBJ2-7; 8 bases are a match to TRBD2. J was trimmed by 3 bases and V by 2 bases; bases with no gene match: 6. The CDR3 sequence is 15 residues long. Germline loops: CDR1 MNHEY, CDR2 SVGAGI. The CDR3 here is CASSYRAGGHYEQYF. CDR3 coding DNA: TGTGCCAGCAGTTACAGGGCGGGAGGCCACTACGAGCAGTACTTC.

CDR3 nucleotides: TGTGCCAGCAGCCAAGATCGGCTCGGGGAGCTGTTTTTT. Translation gives CASSQDRLGELFF. The chain recombines TRBV14 with TRBJ2-2; no clear D. Germline V gene sequence: CDR1 SGHDN, CDR2 FVKESK. The CDR3 spans 13 residues. V shed 0 bases and J shed 7 bases, with 6 bases lying between them.

V is TRBV2 and J is TRBJ1-2; 7 positions agree with TRBD1. Looked up from germline, CDR1 is SNHLY and CDR2 is FYNNEI. The CDR3 runs 13 residues. The J segment lost 6 bases and the V segment lost 3 bases, leaving 4 bases of the junction unmatched. The CDR3 loop is CASSEFQGDGYTF. The CDR3 bases are TGTGCCAGCAGTGAGTTCCAGGGGGATGGCTACACCTTC. Variable domain in full (rest from reference TRBV2 and TRBJ1-2): EPEVTQTPSHQVTQMGQEVILRCVPISNHLYFYWYRQILGQKVEFLVSFYNNEISEKSEIFDDQFSVERPDGSNFTLKIRSTKLEDSAMYFCASSEFQGDGYTFGSGTRLTVV.

The chain combines TRBV30 with TRBJ1-5, with D possibly matching TRBD1 (5 bases). With 1 base removed from V and 7 bases from J, the gap between germline ends came to 17 bases. CDR1 is GTSNPN and CDR2 is SVGIG in the germline V gene (reference sequence). The CDR3 runs 15 residues. CDR3 in amino acids: CAWSGDPSGRQPQHF. CDR3 bases: TGTGCCTGGAGTGGGGACCCCTCGGGTAGGCAGCCCCAGCATTTT.

This clone has just a few counts. The rearrangement links TRBV4-3 to TRBJ1-1; the D is unclear. Trimming removed 4 bases from V and 2 bases from J, with 14 bases in between. CDR3 length: 15 residues. CDR1 and CDR2 from the germline V gene are LGHNA and YSLEER. The chain's CDR3 is CASSPSSTVNTEAFF. The CDR3 bases are TGCGCCAGCAGCCCTTCGTCAACAGTTAACACTGAAGCTTTCTTT.

The V gene is TRBV6-6, the J gene TRBJ2-2; D remains ambiguous. V lost 6 bases to trimming and J lost 6 bases, with 11 bases between them. Germline values: CDR1 MNHNY, CDR2 SVGAGI (reference sequence). The CDR3 loop spans 13 amino acids. CDR3 amino acids: CASSYNSAGELFF. The DNA for the CDR3 is TGTGCCAGCAGCTACAATTCTGCCGGGGAGCTGTTTTTT.

The chain's CDR3 is CASSLKGQTVTQYF. Here the CDR3 DNA reads TGTGCCAGCAGCCTAAAAGGGCAGACGGTCACCCAGTACTTC. This sequence joins TRBV7-9 and TRBJ2-5, with D unclear. This CDR3 has 14 residues. Germline CDR1 and CDR2: SEHNR and FQNEAQ (reference sequence). V was trimmed by 5 bases and J by 8 bases, leaving 18 bases between them.

The J gene is TRBJ2-3, the V gene TRBV7-2; tentative D call: TRBD2 (6 bases). The CDR3 has 18 residues. Germline V gene lookup returns CDR1 SGHTA and CDR2 FQGNSA. V lost 5 bases and J 4 bases, leaving 25 bases between the germline ends. CDR3 amino acids: CASSRAFAGTSYPDTQYF. The CDR3, as DNA: TGTGCCAGCAGCCGCGCCTTCGCCGGGACTTCCTATCCAGATACGCAGTATTTT.

The rearrangement uses TRBV9 and TRBJ1-4; 7 bases fit TRBD1. From germline, CDR1 is SGDLS and CDR2 YYNGEE. The CDR3 contains 14 residues. V gave up 6 bases and J gave up 7 bases; unmatched junction bases: 9. Here the CDR3 DNA reads TGTGCCAGCACCTTGGGGCCAGGGGGTGAAAAACTGTTTTTT. Amino acid sequence: CASTLGPGGEKLFF.

This chain links TRBV6-5 with TRBJ1-2; tentative D call: TRBD1 (6 bases). Trimming cost V 0 bases and J 5 bases, with 13 bases left between them. The CDR3 has 15 residues. Germline lookup yields CDR1 MNHEY and CDR2 SVGAGI. CDR3 in amino acids: CASSYSRGARYGYTF. The DNA for the CDR3 is TGTGCCAGCAGTTACTCGAGGGGGGCTCGGTATGGCTACACCTTC.

The chain employs TRBV7-9 and TRBJ1-4; 9 bases agree with TRBD1. The germline CDR1 and CDR2 sequences are SEHNR and FQNEAQ (reference sequence). The CDR3 has 14 residues. The V and J ends lost 5 bases and 7 bases, in that order; junction bases with no gene match: 5. The CDR3 here is CASSHRGRGEKLFF. CDR3 coding DNA: TGTGCCAGCAGCCACAGGGGGCGCGGTGAAAAACTGTTTTTT.

The J gene is TRBJ1-6, the V gene TRBV30; the D is unclear. V was trimmed by 4 bases and J by 0 bases, leaving 13 bases between them. The CDR3 covers 16 residues. The germline V gene has CDR1 GTSNPN and CDR2 SVGIG (reference sequence). The CDR3 reads CAWKQFQSSYNSPLHF. CDR3 nucleotide sequence: TGTGCCTGGAAACAGTTCCAGAGCTCCTATAATTCACCCCTCCACTTT.

This clone was observed a few times. This chain links TRBV11-2 with TRBJ1-5; tentative D call: TRBD1 (5 bases). This CDR3 contains 15 residues. Trimming pared 0 bases from V and 1 base from J, leaving 7 bases between. In germline, CDR1 is SGHAT, CDR2 FQNNGV. The CDR3 here is CASSLDRGSNQPQHF. CDR3 nucleotides: TGTGCCAGCAGCTTAGATCGGGGGAGCAATCAGCCCCAGCATTTT.

V usage is TRBV9 and J usage is TRBJ1-1; D is possibly TRBD1 (5 bases). V lost 4 bases and J 6 bases, leaving 16 bases between the germline ends. CDR3 length: 14 amino acids. The germline V gene has CDR1 SGDLS and CDR2 YYNGEE. In DNA, the CDR3 is TGTGCCAGCAGCCCCAGGGTTGGACCTCCTGAAGCTTTCTTT. Protein: CASSPRVGPPEAFF.